This T cell receptor beta chain was identified in a study of T cells in Graves' hyperthyroidism and ophthalmopathy. Amplified TCR beta CDR3 regions derived from RNA transcripts. An initial round of RT-PCR targeting the TCR CDR3 relied on the HTBI primer set. TCRdb fed the multiplex PCR reads into MiXCR, producing one record per CDR3 protein. This sample has about 560,000 distinct CDR3 sequences; 16% occur once, and the top ten carry about 17%. CDR1 is ENHRY, CDR2 SYGVKD, per germline. CDR3 length: 12 residues. V lost 4 bases to trimming and J lost 1 base, with 1 base between them. The clonotype comes from a woman between 18 and 29 years old with Graves' hyperthyroidism. This sequence joins TRBV10-3 and TRBJ2-2, with D hard to call. Input material: blood. CDR3 region: CAISVNTGELFF. The CDR3 nucleotides read TGTGCCATCAGTGTGAACACCGGGGAGCTGTTTTTT.